These 10 T cell receptor beta chains originate from one sample sequenced in a study of identical twins. Each CDR3 protein is one row after TCRdb ran MiXCR on the 5' RACE reads. Of 500,000 to 700,000 distinct CDR3 sequences detected, roughly 6.6% appear once; the ten largest clones hold about 1.6%. The same data also went into a second study, on yellow fever vaccine responses in identical twins.

Sequencing used PBMCs. The receptors come from a woman under 30 in good health.

This clonotype was found many times. The chain carries TRBV5-1 and TRBJ2-7; the D gene is possibly TRBD2 (5 bases). Per the germline V gene, CDR1 is SGHRS and CDR2 is YFSETQ. V was cut by 0 bases and J by 1 base, with 11 bases left in between. This CDR3 spans 15 amino acids. CDR3 protein: CASSLEWRPSYEQYF. In DNA form, the CDR3 reads TGCGCCAGCAGCTTGGAGTGGAGGCCATCCTACGAGCAGTACTTC.

This clonotype was detected a few times. A much more abundant neighbour one base away suggests this may be a read error. The rearrangement joins TRBV14 to TRBJ1-2; the D is unclear. CDR3 size: 12 residues. Germline V gene lookup returns CDR1 SGHDN and CDR2 FVKESK. The V gene lost 1 base and the J gene lost 4 bases, with 4 bases spanning the gap. The CDR3 loop is CASSQGIYGYTF. In nucleotides, the CDR3 is TGTGCCAGCAGCCAAGGAATCTATGGCTACACCTTC.

CDR3 in amino acids: CASGQGALNTEAFF. The CDR3 DNA sequence: TGTGCCAGCGGTCAGGGAGCCCTGAACACTGAAGCTTTCTTT. V and J are TRBV28 and TRBJ1-1; a possible D gene is TRBD1 (5 bases). This CDR3 spans 14 amino acids. Germline V lookup: CDR1 MDHEN, CDR2 SYDVKM. The V end was cut by 8 bases, the J end by 0 bases, with 13 bases between.

V is TRBV7-9 and J is TRBJ2-7; no definite D call. V gave up 8 bases and J gave up 3 bases, with 8 bases separating them. CDR1 is SEHNR and CDR2 is FQNEAQ in the germline V gene (reference sequence). This CDR3 is built from 11 residues. This CDR3 reads CASGPNYEQYF. CDR3 sequence (DNA): TGTGCCAGCGGACCCAACTACGAGCAGTACTTC.

This clonotype was detected only a few times. One junction end disagrees with the germline gene, perhaps due to a read error. The V call is TRBV2, the J call TRBJ2-2; a weak D match, TRBD1 (5 bases). The CDR3 covers 15 residues. From germline, CDR1 is SNHLY and CDR2 FYNNEI. CDR3 in DNA: TGTGCCAGCAGCGAAGACAGCGCGAACACCGGGGAGCTGTTTTTT. It translates to CASSEDSANTGELFF.

V usage is TRBV5-1 and J usage is TRBJ2-7; 10 bases are shared with TRBD1. The germline V gene has CDR1 SGHRS and CDR2 YFSETQ. The CDR3 is 15 amino acids. Trimming at V came to 1 base and at J to 7 bases, leaving 8 bases not matched to a gene. CDR3 DNA: TGCGCCAGCAGCTTGAGTGGGGACAGGGGACTTGAGCAGTACTTC. Protein: CASSLSGDRGLEQYF.

This clonotype was counted a few times. The chain carries TRBV2 and TRBJ2-5; D possibly corresponds to TRBD2 (8 bases). The V gene's germline CDR1 is SNHLY and CDR2 FYNNEI. The CDR3 covers 15 residues. The V and J ends lost 3 bases and 2 bases respectively, with 13 bases between them. The CDR3 DNA reads TGTGCCAGCAGTGATAGCGGGACAGCACAAGAGACCCAGTACTTC. Its translation: CASSDSGTAQETQYF.

The chain is built from TRBV28 and TRBJ2-5; 8 bases are shared with TRBD1. Trimming cost V 6 bases and J 2 bases; bases outside gene matches: 11. CDR1 is MDHEN, CDR2 SYDVKM, per germline. This CDR3 region has 16 residues. The CDR3 protein is CASSRAGRGLQETQYF. The CDR3 DNA reads TGTGCCAGCAGCCGGGCGGGCAGGGGGCTTCAAGAGACCCAGTACTTC.

At least ten counts were recorded for this clonotype. This chain uses TRBV10-2 with TRBJ1-1, with D tentatively TRBD1 (6 bases). Between the trimmed V and J ends, which lost 2 bases and 3 bases, there was a span of 16 bases. Germline CDR1 WSHSY, CDR2 SAAADI. There are 16 residues in the CDR3. CDR3 sequence (DNA): TGCGCCAGCAGTGAGGGGGGGCATACTGGGGACACTGAAGCTTTCTTT. This encodes CASSEGGHTGDTEAFF.

This clonotype was found a few times. The chain is built from TRBV28 and TRBJ2-3, with a possible D match to TRBD2 (5 bases). This CDR3 comprises 15 residues. Trimming took 10 bases from V and 0 from J, leaving 17 bases between them. From germline, CDR1 is MDHEN and CDR2 SYDVKM. The CDR3 nucleotides read TGTGCCACCTTGACGAGCGGAGCTAGCACAGATACGCAGTATTTT. Encoded protein: CATLTSGASTDTQYF.